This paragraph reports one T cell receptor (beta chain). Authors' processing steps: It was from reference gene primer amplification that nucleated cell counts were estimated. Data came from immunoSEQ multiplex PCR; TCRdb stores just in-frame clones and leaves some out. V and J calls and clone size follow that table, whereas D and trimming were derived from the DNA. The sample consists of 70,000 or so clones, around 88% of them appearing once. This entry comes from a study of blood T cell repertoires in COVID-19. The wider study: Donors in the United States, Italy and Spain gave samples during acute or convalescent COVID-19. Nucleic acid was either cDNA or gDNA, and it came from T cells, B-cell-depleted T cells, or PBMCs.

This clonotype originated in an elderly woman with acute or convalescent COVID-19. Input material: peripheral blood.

This CDR3 is CASAQGAPNTEAFF. The CDR3 nucleotides are TGTGCCAGTGCTCAGGGGGCGCCGAACACTGAAGCTTTCTTT. The rearrangement uses TRBV6-5 and TRBJ1-1; 8 bases match TRBD1. J was trimmed by 1 base and V by 9 bases; bases with no gene match: 7. Germline CDR1 MNHEY, CDR2 SVGAGI. The CDR3 is 14 residues long.